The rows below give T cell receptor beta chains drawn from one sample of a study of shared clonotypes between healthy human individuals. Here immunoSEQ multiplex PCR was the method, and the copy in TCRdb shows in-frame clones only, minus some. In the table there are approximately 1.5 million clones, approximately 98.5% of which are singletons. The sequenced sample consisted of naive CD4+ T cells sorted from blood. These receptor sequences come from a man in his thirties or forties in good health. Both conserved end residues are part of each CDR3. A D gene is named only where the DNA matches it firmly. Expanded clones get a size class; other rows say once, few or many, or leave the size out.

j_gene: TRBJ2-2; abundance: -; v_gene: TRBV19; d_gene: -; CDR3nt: TGTGCCAGTAGTATAGCCTCCGGTTTCACCGGGGAGCTGTTTTTT; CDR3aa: CASSIASGFTGELFF
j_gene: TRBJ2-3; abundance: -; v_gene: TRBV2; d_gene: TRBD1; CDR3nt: TGTGCCAGCACCGTACCTGACAGGGTTTCGACAGATACGCAGTATTTT; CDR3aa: CASTVPDRVSTDTQYF
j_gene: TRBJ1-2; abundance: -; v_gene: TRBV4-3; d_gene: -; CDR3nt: TGCGCCAGCAGCACAGAACCCCGGACTAACTATGGCTACACCTTC; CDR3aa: CASSTEPRTNYGYTF
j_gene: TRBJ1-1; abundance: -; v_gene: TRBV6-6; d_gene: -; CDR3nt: TGTGCCAGCAGTCATGAACGGATGAACACTGAAGCTTTCTTT; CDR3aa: CASSHERMNTEAFF
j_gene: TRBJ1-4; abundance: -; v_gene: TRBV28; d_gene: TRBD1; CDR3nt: TGTGCCAGCAGTTCCCACAGGGACAGTGAAAAACTGTTTTTT; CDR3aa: CASSSHRDSEKLFF
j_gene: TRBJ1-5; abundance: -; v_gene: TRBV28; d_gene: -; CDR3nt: TGTGCCAGCAGTTTGGTGAGCAATCAGCCCCAGCATTTT; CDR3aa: CASSLVSNQPQHF
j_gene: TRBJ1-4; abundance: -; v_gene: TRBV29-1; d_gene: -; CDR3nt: TGCAGCGTTGAAGGTGTGGACAGTGAAAAACTGTTTTTT; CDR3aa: CSVEGVDSEKLFF
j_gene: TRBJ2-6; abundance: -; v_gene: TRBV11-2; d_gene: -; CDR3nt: TGTGCCAGCAGCTCCGGTACAGTGTCCTCTGGGGCCAACGTCCTGACTTTC; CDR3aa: CASSSGTVSSGANVLTF
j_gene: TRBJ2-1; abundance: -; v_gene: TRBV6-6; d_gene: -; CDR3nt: TGTGCCAGCAGCTATAGCGATATACCCCCCAATGAGCAGTTCTTC; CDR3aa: CASSYSDIPPNEQFF
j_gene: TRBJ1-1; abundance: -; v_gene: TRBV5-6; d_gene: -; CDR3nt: TGTGCCAGCAGCTTGGGGCCGGGGAACACTGAAGCTTTCTTT; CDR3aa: CASSLGPGNTEAFF
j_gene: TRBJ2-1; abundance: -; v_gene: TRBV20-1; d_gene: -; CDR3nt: TGCAGTGCTAGAGATCGGCGCCAGCAGTTCTTC; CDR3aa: CSARDRRQQFF
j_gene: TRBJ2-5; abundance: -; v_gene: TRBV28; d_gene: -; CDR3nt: TGTGCCAGCAGTTCTAGGGAGACCCAGTACTTC; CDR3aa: CASSSRETQYF
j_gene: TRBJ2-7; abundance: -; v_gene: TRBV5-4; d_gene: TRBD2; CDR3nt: TGTGCCAGCAGCTCCCCCGCTAGCGGAGTCGACTACGAGCAGTACTTC; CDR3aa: CASSSPASGVDYEQYF
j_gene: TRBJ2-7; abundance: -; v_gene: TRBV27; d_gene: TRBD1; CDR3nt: TGTGCCAGCAGTCTAGGGACAGGGTGGACCTACGAGCAGTACTTC; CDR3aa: CASSLGTGWTYEQYF
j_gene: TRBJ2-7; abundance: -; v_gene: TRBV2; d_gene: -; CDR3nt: TGTGCCAGCAGTGAGTACAGCAGTGAGTACCATTTTAGGGACGAGCAGTACTTC; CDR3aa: CASSEYSSEYHFRDEQYF
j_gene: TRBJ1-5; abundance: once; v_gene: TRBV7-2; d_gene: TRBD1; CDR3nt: TGTGCCAGCAGCGCAGACAGGGGAAGAGATCAGCCCCAGCATTTT; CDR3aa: CASSADRGRDQPQHF
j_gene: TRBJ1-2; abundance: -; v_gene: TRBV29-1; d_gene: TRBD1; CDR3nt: TGCAGCGCCCGGACAGGGGAAGGCTACACCTTC; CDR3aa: CSARTGEGYTF
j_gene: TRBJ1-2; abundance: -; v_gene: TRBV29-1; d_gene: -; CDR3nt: TGCAGCGTTGGAAAGGGCACCTATGGCTACACCTTC; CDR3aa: CSVGKGTYGYTF
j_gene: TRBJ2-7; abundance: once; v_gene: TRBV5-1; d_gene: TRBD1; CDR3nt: TGCGCCAGCAGCTTGGAGGGGACAGGGTTGGGGTACGAGCAGTACTTC; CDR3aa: CASSLEGTGLGYEQYF
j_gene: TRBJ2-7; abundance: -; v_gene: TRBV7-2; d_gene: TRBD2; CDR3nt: TGTGCCAGCAGCTTCCCCACCCACCGACTAGCGGGAGGCGCCTACGAGCAGTACTTC; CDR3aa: CASSFPTHRLAGGAYEQYF
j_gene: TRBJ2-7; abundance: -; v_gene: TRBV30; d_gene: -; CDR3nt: TGTGCCTGGGCAGAAAGCTCCTACGAGCAGTACTTC; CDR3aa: CAWAESSYEQYF
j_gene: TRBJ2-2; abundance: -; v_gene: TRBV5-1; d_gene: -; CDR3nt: TGCGCCAGCAGCTTGGGGTTACCACTGAACACCGGGGAGCTGTTTTTT; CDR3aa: CASSLGLPLNTGELFF
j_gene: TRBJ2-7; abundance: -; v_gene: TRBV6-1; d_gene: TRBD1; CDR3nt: TGTGCCAGCAGTCTACAGGGGAGTCGGAACTACGAGCAGTACTTC; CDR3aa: CASSLQGSRNYEQYF
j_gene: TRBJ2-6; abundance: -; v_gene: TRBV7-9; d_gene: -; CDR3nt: TGTGCCGGATCAGGAAAAGCCCCCCCTGGGGCCAACGTCCTGACTTTC; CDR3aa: CAGSGKAPPGANVLTF